The rows below give T cell receptor beta chains drawn from one sample of a study of response to subunit inactivated influenza vaccine. MiXCR, applied by TCRdb to the RT-PCR reads, yields one record per CDR3 protein. The sample carries more than 700,000 distinct CDR3 sequences, 21% recorded once. The material sequenced was PBMCs from blood, taken less than 6 days after vaccination. These receptor sequences come from a man aged 50 to 60 who received an inactivated influenza vaccine. The CDR3 runs from the conserved cysteine through the conserved F or W. A D gene is named only where the DNA matches it firmly. Not every row has a clone size; where given, it reads once, few, many or a size class.

d_gene | j_gene | abundance | v_gene | CDR3aa | CDR3nt
TRBD2 | TRBJ2-3 | few | TRBV7-2 | CASSSGLAGELYTQYF | TGTGCCAGCAGCTCAGGACTAGCGGGAGAGCTATATACGCAGTATTTT
- | TRBJ2-3 | - | TRBV7-2 | CASSKLGTDTQYF | TGTGCCAGCAGCAAACTAGGGACAGATACGCAGTATTTT
- | TRBJ2-7 | - | TRBV5-1 | CASSSLESAKGVEQYF | TGCGCCAGCAGTTCGCTCGAGTCGGCCAAAGGGGTCGAGCAGTACTTC
TRBD1 | TRBJ2-7 | - | TRBV9 | CASSRYGQGSYEQYF | TGTGCCAGCAGCAGATACGGACAGGGGTCATACGAGCAGTACTTC
TRBD2 | TRBJ2-1 | - | TRBV4-3 | CASSFQAGGNNEQFF | TGCGCCAGCAGCTTCCAAGCGGGAGGGAACAATGAGCAGTTCTTC
TRBD1 | TRBJ1-6 | once | TRBV11-2 | CASSQETGVFNSPLHF | TGTGCCAGCAGCCAAGAGACAGGGGTCTTTAATTCACCCCTCCACTTT
TRBD2 | TRBJ2-5 | few | TRBV7-8 | CASSLELAGAETQYF | TGTGCCAGCAGCTTAGAGCTAGCGGGGGCAGAGACCCAGTACTTC
TRBD2 | TRBJ2-1 | few | TRBV7-9 | CASSLLRGARGEQFF | TGTGCCAGCAGCTTATTGCGGGGGGCCAGAGGGGAGCAGTTCTTC
- | TRBJ2-7 | many | TRBV29-1 | CSVRTGDAYEQYF | TGCAGCGTCCGGACGGGAGACGCCTACGAGCAGTACTTC
TRBD1 | TRBJ1-6 | - | TRBV4-3 | CASSRWDRVSPLHF | TGCGCCAGCAGCCGATGGGACAGGGTGTCACCCCTCCACTTT
- | TRBJ1-2 | - | TRBV7-2 | CASSQPVPGVHNYGYTF | TGTGCCAGCAGCCAACCGGTGCCCGGGGTCCATAACTATGGCTACACCTTC
- | TRBJ2-6 | few | TRBV20-1 | CSVSASGANVLTF | TGCAGTGTATCGGCTTCTGGGGCCAACGTCCTGACTTTC
- | TRBJ2-7 | - | TRBV12-3/TRBV12-4 | CASSSSVGLAYEQYF | TGTGCCAGCAGTTCGTCTGTCGGTTTAGCCTACGAGCAGTACTTC
TRBD2 | TRBJ2-5 | - | TRBV10-3 | CAISDPTSGAYQETQYF | TGTGCCATCAGTGACCCGACTAGCGGGGCGTACCAAGAGACCCAGTACTTC
TRBD1 | TRBJ1-1 | few | TRBV10-3 | CAISEPDRGRGEAFF | TGTGCCATCAGTGAGCCGGACAGGGGGCGAGGTGAAGCTTTCTTT
- | TRBJ2-2 | - | TRBV28 | CASNNWSRTGELFF | TGTGCCAGCAACAACTGGAGTCGCACCGGGGAGCTGTTTTTT
- | TRBJ2-1 | many | TRBV7-9 | CASSLESEQFF | TGTGCCAGCAGCTTAGAAAGCGAGCAGTTCTTC
- | TRBJ1-2 | once | TRBV29-1 | CSAQDRFYGYTF | TGCAGCGCCCAGGACCGATTCTATGGCTACACCTTC
- | TRBJ2-3 | - | TRBV7-2 | CVSSLRGAGITDTQYF | TGTGTCAGCAGCTTACGGGGGGCAGGGATCACAGATACGCAGTATTTT
TRBD1 | TRBJ2-7 | few | TRBV28 | CASSRGQGRYEQYF | TGTGCCAGCAGTAGAGGACAGGGGAGGTACGAGCAGTACTTC
TRBD1 | TRBJ2-7 | many | TRBV7-6 | CASSRDLGTGSTWEQYF | TGTGCCAGCAGCCGAGATCTGGGGACAGGGTCCACCTGGGAGCAGTACTTC
- | TRBJ1-2 | - | TRBV20-1 | CSASSLGPNYGYTF | TGCAGTGCCTCTTCCCTGGGTCCTAACTATGGCTACACCTTC
- | TRBJ2-1 | - | TRBV5-1 | CASSYRLGGWVNEQFF | TGCGCCAGCAGCTACCGACTGGGGGGATGGGTCAATGAGCAGTTCTTC
TRBD2 | TRBJ2-1 | - | TRBV2 | CASSSGTSGSQDNEQFF | TGTGCCAGCAGCTCCGGGACTAGCGGGAGTCAGGACAATGAGCAGTTCTTC
- | TRBJ1-1 | - | TRBV12-3/TRBV12-4 | CTSSSQGGYTEAFF | TGTACCAGCAGTTCCCAAGGGGGGTACACTGAAGCTTTCTTT
- | TRBJ1-6 | few | TRBV7-2 | CATTSSVGNSPLHF | TGTGCCACCACGTCGTCAGTGGGGAATTCACCCCTCCACTTT
TRBD1 | TRBJ1-2 | few | TRBV7-2 | CASSSRTGSNYGYTF | TGTGCCAGCAGCTCAAGGACAGGTTCTAACTATGGCTACACCTTC
TRBD1 | TRBJ1-6 | few | TRBV7-9 | CASSLSMGQRNSPLHF | TGTGCCAGCAGCTTATCTATGGGACAGCGGAATTCACCCCTCCACTTT
- | TRBJ1-2 | - | TRBV20-1 | CSARKGPSYGYTF | TGCAGTGCTAGAAAGGGACCCAGCTATGGCTACACCTTC
- | TRBJ2-7 | once | TRBV15 | CATSVTGLTGEQYF | TGTGCCACCAGCGTAACAGGACTGACGGGCGAGCAGTACTTC
TRBD2 | TRBJ2-3 | few | TRBV6-1 | CASRSRNSGALDTQYF | TGTGCCAGCAGATCCAGAAATAGCGGGGCGTTAGATACGCAGTATTTT
- | TRBJ2-3 | few | TRBV29-1 | CSVEAADSSTDTQYF | TGCAGCGTTGAAGCAGCGGATTCTAGCACAGATACGCAGTATTTT
- | TRBJ2-1 | - | TRBV4-3 | CASSQDHTGANEQFF | TGCGCCAGCAGCCAAGATCACACCGGGGCCAATGAGCAGTTCTTC
TRBD1 | TRBJ1-5 | - | TRBV6-1 | CASSKTGRPNQPQHF | TGTGCCAGCAGCAAGACAGGGAGGCCCAATCAGCCCCAGCATTTT
- | TRBJ1-1 | few | TRBV7-2 | CASSLDPLTTTEAFF | TGTGCCAGCAGCTTAGACCCACTTACTACCACTGAAGCTTTCTTT